This T cell receptor (beta chain) is from a study of OX40 agonist ivuxolimab in advanced cancers. Study-wide background: Ivuxolimab, an agonistic anti-OX40 (CD134) antibody, was given to patients. Hepatocellular carcinoma, melanoma, renal cell or head and neck cancer occurred in dose-escalation patients.

This CDR3 spans 13 amino acids. With 2 bases removed from V and 7 bases from J, the gap between germline ends came to 9 bases. Germline CDR1 is SGHTA and CDR2 is FQGNSA. Sequenced by immunoSEQ multiplex PCR; TCRdb stores in-frame clones only, minus some. The sample has over 70,000 clones, approximately 90% seen once. Study-level points and caveats: Clones of CD4+ and CD8+ blood T cells grew by week 6 at doses of 0.1 to 3.0 mg/kg.

The table lists this clone with a few counts. As yet, its antigen is unknown. Collection of blood occurred at baseline, at cycle 4 day 1, and at cycle 7 day 1. Sequenced here: CD4+ or CD8+ T cells sorted from blood, sampled in a trial of the OX40 agonist ivuxolimab. This TCR was sampled from an adult with an advanced solid tumor such as melanoma, head and neck, liver or kidney cancer. The chain combines TRBV7-2 with TRBJ1-5, with D uncertain. The CDR3 region is CASSLQEDQPQHF. For the CDR3, the DNA is TGTGCCAGCAGCTTACAGGAAGACCAGCCCCAGCATTTT.